The clone carrying this TCR beta chain was counted once. The target antigen is unknown. The CDR3 loop spans 13 amino acids. Germline CDR1 is GTSNPN and CDR2 is SVGIG (reference sequence). Between the trimmed V and J ends, which lost 3 bases and 5 bases, there was a span of 11 bases. The sample comes from a study of cytomegalovirus exposure and HLA in healthy donors. Overall study results and limits: Reports credit the classifier with highly specific, highly sensitive diagnosis of cytomegalovirus status. Earlier analysis found most TCR beta V segments productive about 87% or about 30% of the time. Per a later analysis, HLA-associated TCR beta chains showed more clonal expansion than other, equally common TCR beta chains. The authors later found most CMV-associated TCR beta chains appeared HLA-restricted.

PCR employed 60 Vbeta and 13 Jbeta primers. Sequencing used immunoSEQ multiplex PCR; TCRdb keeps in-frame clones, though not all of them. The sample lists approximately 100,000 clones, roughly four fifths occurring once. Sequenced material: PBMCs. The TCR originated in a middle-aged man in good health and CMV-seronegative. The chain uses TRBV30 and TRBJ2-1, with D maybe TRBD2 (6 bases). The CDR3: CAWSSGENNEQFF. The CDR3 DNA follows: TGTGCCTGGAGCTCGGGGGAGAACAATGAGCAGTTCTTC.